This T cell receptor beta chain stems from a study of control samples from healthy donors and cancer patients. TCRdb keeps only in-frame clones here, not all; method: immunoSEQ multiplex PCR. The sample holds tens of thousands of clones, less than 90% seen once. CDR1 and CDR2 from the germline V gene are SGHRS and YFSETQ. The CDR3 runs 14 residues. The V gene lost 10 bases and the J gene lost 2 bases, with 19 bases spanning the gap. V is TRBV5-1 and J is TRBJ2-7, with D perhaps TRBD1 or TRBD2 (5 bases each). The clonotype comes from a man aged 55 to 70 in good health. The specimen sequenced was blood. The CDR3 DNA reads TGCGCCTCTGGAACTCCCGGGGCAACCTACGAGCAGTACTTC. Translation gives CASGTPGATYEQYF.